These 5 T cell receptor beta chains were all obtained from the same sample, sequenced in a study of blood T cell repertoires in COVID-19. Method: immunoSEQ multiplex PCR; TCRdb's copy keeps in-frame clones and lacks some. The sample records 250,000 or so clones, about 85% being singletons. The sequenced material came from PBMCs or T cells enriched from blood (not recorded which). The source is a man aged 30 to 39 who had recovered from COVID-19.

Written as DNA, the CDR3 is TGTGCCAGCAGTTCCCGGGACAGGAATTTGTATAGCAATCAGCCCCAGCATTTT. Encoded protein: CASSSRDRNLYSNQPQHF. This chain links TRBV6-2 or TRBV6-3 with TRBJ1-5, with TRBD1 identical over 8 bases. The V gene end was trimmed by 4 bases and the J gene end by 0 bases; junction bases not matched to a gene: 11. CDR1 MNHEY and CDR2 SVGEGT come from the germline V gene. This CDR3 region has 18 residues.

This rearrangement joins TRBV7-2 to TRBJ2-1; TRBD1 is a possible D gene (6 bases). In germline, CDR1 is SGHTA, CDR2 FQGNSA. The V end was cut by 6 bases, the J end by 4 bases, with 13 bases between. CDR3 length: 14 amino acids. The CDR3 DNA reads as TGTGCCAGCAGATCAGGACAGAGTTACAATGAGCAGTTCTTC. It translates to CASRSGQSYNEQFF.

The rearrangement links TRBV25-1 to TRBJ2-5; a weak D match, TRBD1 (6 bases). This CDR3 contains 15 residues. Trimming took 3 bases from V and 3 from J, leaving 14 bases between them. In germline, CDR1 is MGHDK, CDR2 SYGVNS. CDR3 DNA: TGTGCCAGCAGTGACCCCCGACAGGTTAAAGAGACCCAGTACTTC. Its translation: CASSDPRQVKETQYF.

The genes are TRBV28 and TRBJ1-5; D call uncertain. CDR3 size: 12 residues. Per germline, CDR1 MDHEN and CDR2 SYDVKM. V lost 7 bases and J lost 4, with 8 bases in between. CDR3 region: CASNIRNQPQHF. DNA for the CDR3: TGTGCCAGCAATATCAGGAATCAGCCCCAGCATTTT.

This chain connects TRBV14 to TRBJ2-7; 9 bases line up with TRBD1. The CDR3 totals 12 residues. Germline CDR1 and CDR2: SGHDN and FVKESK. The V segment lost 6 bases and the J segment 12 bases; nucleotides outside the gene matches: 9. The CDR3 region has the DNA TGTGCCAGCAGAGACCCGGGACAGGGTCTGTACTTC. Translating it yields CASRDPGQGLYF.